A selection of T cell receptor beta chains follows, all from one sample in a study of blood T cell repertoires in COVID-19. The repertoire was sequenced with immunoSEQ multiplex PCR; TCRdb's copy has only in-frame clones and lacks some. The sample lists 200,000 to 250,000 clones, about nine tenths seen once, with roughly 2.7% in the top ten. The source material was peripheral blood. These receptors were collected from a man between 25 and 39 years old with COVID-19, enrolled during active disease. Both conserved end residues are part of each CDR3. A D gene is named only where the DNA matches it firmly. Rows give clone size only sometimes, using once, few, many, or a class for an expanded clone.

v_gene: TRBV3-1/TRBV3-2; abundance: -; d_gene: -; j_gene: TRBJ2-2; CDR3aa: CASSRGGSNTGELFF; CDR3nt: TGTGCCAGCAGTAGAGGGGGTTCGAACACCGGGGAGCTGTTTTTT
v_gene: TRBV29-1; abundance: -; d_gene: TRBD1; j_gene: TRBJ2-7; CDR3aa: CSVRLRTGGSYEQYF; CDR3nt: TGCAGCGTTCGCCTCAGGACAGGGGGGTCCTACGAGCAGTACTTC
v_gene: TRBV28; abundance: -; d_gene: -; j_gene: TRBJ1-4; CDR3aa: CATQSLGGGANEKLFF; CDR3nt: TGTGCCACCCAATCGCTAGGGGGGGGCGCAAATGAAAAACTGTTTTTT
v_gene: TRBV7-8; abundance: -; d_gene: TRBD2; j_gene: TRBJ2-3; CDR3aa: CASSLNPSGGIEADTQYF; CDR3nt: TGTGCCAGCAGCTTAAATCCTAGCGGGGGGATCGAAGCAGATACGCAGTATTTT
v_gene: TRBV7-3; abundance: -; d_gene: TRBD1; j_gene: TRBJ2-3; CDR3aa: CASSRSIQGADTQYF; CDR3nt: TGTGCCAGCAGCCGGAGTATTCAGGGGGCGGATACGCAGTATTTT
v_gene: TRBV30; abundance: -; d_gene: -; j_gene: TRBJ2-1; CDR3aa: CAWSRNPEDEQFF; CDR3nt: TGTGCCTGGAGTAGAAATCCGGAGGATGAGCAGTTCTTC
v_gene: TRBV3-1/TRBV3-2; abundance: once; d_gene: -; j_gene: TRBJ1-2; CDR3aa: CASSYGTSGRGEDGYTF; CDR3nt: TGTGCCAGCAGCTACGGGACTAGCGGGAGGGGGGAGGATGGCTACACCTTC
v_gene: TRBV6-6; abundance: -; d_gene: TRBD1; j_gene: TRBJ1-1; CDR3aa: CASSSPGTEGNTEAFF; CDR3nt: TGTGCCAGCAGTTCTCCCGGGACAGAAGGGAACACTGAAGCTTTCTTT
v_gene: TRBV2; abundance: -; d_gene: -; j_gene: TRBJ2-7; CDR3aa: CASSEETYEQYF; CDR3nt: TGTGCCAGCAGTGAGGAGACCTACGAGCAGTACTTC
v_gene: TRBV5-1; abundance: few; d_gene: TRBD2; j_gene: TRBJ2-5; CDR3aa: CASSWGGSQETQYF; CDR3nt: TGCGCCAGCAGCTGGGGGGGGTCCCAAGAGACCCAGTACTTC
v_gene: TRBV16; abundance: few; d_gene: -; j_gene: TRBJ1-6; CDR3aa: CASSPNLNSPLHF; CDR3nt: TGTGCCAGCAGCCCGAACCTAAATTCACCCCTCCACTTT
v_gene: TRBV2; abundance: -; d_gene: -; j_gene: TRBJ2-7; CDR3aa: CASSGRSPSRYEQYF; CDR3nt: TGTGCCAGCAGTGGTAGGAGTCCGAGCCGCTACGAGCAGTACTTC
v_gene: TRBV6-2/TRBV6-3; abundance: -; d_gene: -; j_gene: TRBJ2-5; CDR3aa: CASSYEGVLQETQYF; CDR3nt: TGTGCCAGCAGTTACGAGGGGGTCCTACAAGAGACCCAGTACTTC
v_gene: TRBV4-3; abundance: -; d_gene: -; j_gene: TRBJ2-7; CDR3aa: CASSQAGGARKQYF; CDR3nt: TGCGCCAGCAGCCAAGCCGGCGGGGCCCGAAAGCAGTACTTC
v_gene: TRBV6-2/TRBV6-3; abundance: -; d_gene: -; j_gene: TRBJ1-1; CDR3aa: CASSQDSLEAFF; CDR3nt: TGTGCCAGCAGTCAGGACAGTCTCGAAGCTTTCTTT
v_gene: TRBV15; abundance: -; d_gene: -; j_gene: TRBJ2-7; CDR3aa: CATSRDSGGEQYF; CDR3nt: TGTGCCACCAGCAGAGATTCAGGAGGCGAGCAGTACTTC
v_gene: TRBV19; abundance: few; d_gene: TRBD2; j_gene: TRBJ2-1; CDR3aa: CASSKRGSYNEQFF; CDR3nt: TGTGCCAGTAGTAAGCGGGGATCCTACAATGAGCAGTTCTTC
v_gene: TRBV28; abundance: once; d_gene: -; j_gene: TRBJ1-5; CDR3aa: CASSFFRGVSFQPQHF; CDR3nt: TGTGCCAGCAGTTTTTTCAGGGGAGTTTCGTTTCAGCCCCAGCATTTT
v_gene: TRBV7-2; abundance: -; d_gene: TRBD2; j_gene: TRBJ2-1; CDR3aa: CASSSSGNYYNEQFF; CDR3nt: TGTGCCAGCAGCTCTAGCGGAAACTACTACAATGAGCAGTTCTTC
v_gene: TRBV5-4; abundance: -; d_gene: -; j_gene: TRBJ1-5; CDR3aa: CASSVLDQPQHF; CDR3nt: TGTGCCAGCAGCGTCCTCGATCAGCCCCAGCATTTT
v_gene: TRBV6-5; abundance: -; d_gene: TRBD1; j_gene: TRBJ2-2; CDR3aa: CASRRQGARTGELFF; CDR3nt: TGTGCCAGCAGACGACAGGGGGCCAGAACCGGGGAGCTGTTTTTT
v_gene: TRBV5-5; abundance: -; d_gene: TRBD1; j_gene: TRBJ1-3; CDR3aa: CASSSLQGNAGGNTIYF; CDR3nt: TGTGCCAGCAGCTCCCTACAGGGGAATGCGGGAGGAAACACCATATATTTT
v_gene: TRBV5-1; abundance: few; d_gene: TRBD1; j_gene: TRBJ1-2; CDR3aa: CASSLDRGTYLYTF; CDR3nt: TGCGCCAGCAGCCTAGACAGGGGAACGTATCTCTACACCTTC
v_gene: TRBV11-2; abundance: -; d_gene: -; j_gene: TRBJ2-1; CDR3aa: CASSVRLDYNEQFF; CDR3nt: TGTGCCAGCAGCGTTCGACTAGATTACAATGAGCAGTTCTTC
v_gene: TRBV28; abundance: -; d_gene: TRBD1; j_gene: TRBJ1-1; CDR3aa: CASPGQGNTEAFF; CDR3nt: TGTGCCAGTCCGGGACAGGGGAACACTGAAGCTTTCTTT
v_gene: TRBV19; abundance: -; d_gene: -; j_gene: TRBJ1-5; CDR3aa: CASSRNSVPSNQPQHF; CDR3nt: TGTGCCAGTAGTCGAAACTCGGTTCCTAGCAATCAGCCCCAGCATTTT
v_gene: TRBV28; abundance: few; d_gene: -; j_gene: TRBJ1-2; CDR3aa: CASSFTNYGYTF; CDR3nt: TGTGCCAGCAGTTTTACTAACTATGGCTACACCTTC
v_gene: TRBV7-8; abundance: -; d_gene: -; j_gene: TRBJ1-2; CDR3aa: CASSLSGHYGYTF; CDR3nt: TGTGCCAGCAGCTTGAGCGGACACTATGGCTACACCTTC
v_gene: TRBV5-6; abundance: -; d_gene: -; j_gene: TRBJ1-1; CDR3aa: CASSLGPPKGATEAFF; CDR3nt: TGTGCCAGCAGCTTGGGCCCTCCAAAAGGGGCCACTGAAGCTTTCTTT
v_gene: TRBV18; abundance: -; d_gene: TRBD1; j_gene: TRBJ1-4; CDR3aa: CASSPPGQGIEKLFF; CDR3nt: TGTGCCAGCTCACCACCGGGACAGGGTATTGAAAAACTGTTTTTT
v_gene: TRBV19; abundance: -; d_gene: TRBD1; j_gene: TRBJ2-2; CDR3aa: CASRGTGGWSGELFF; CDR3nt: TGTGCCAGTAGAGGGACAGGGGGCTGGAGCGGGGAGCTGTTTTTT
v_gene: TRBV6-6; abundance: once; d_gene: TRBD2; j_gene: TRBJ2-1; CDR3aa: CASSPPGLAFGLVSNEQFF; CDR3nt: TGTGCCAGCAGTCCCCCGGGACTAGCGTTTGGCTTAGTATCCAATGAGCAGTTCTTC
v_gene: TRBV5-4; abundance: -; d_gene: -; j_gene: TRBJ1-4; CDR3aa: CASSFAAGLYEKLFF; CDR3nt: TGTGCCAGCAGCTTCGCGGCCGGTTTATATGAAAAACTGTTTTTT
v_gene: TRBV6-5; abundance: -; d_gene: TRBD1; j_gene: TRBJ2-7; CDR3aa: CASRPRDRGRYEQYF; CDR3nt: TGTGCCAGCAGGCCGAGAGACAGGGGAAGGTACGAGCAGTACTTC
v_gene: TRBV6-2/TRBV6-3; abundance: -; d_gene: -; j_gene: TRBJ1-3; CDR3aa: CASSFTVTGSTASGNTIYF; CDR3nt: TGTGCCAGCAGTTTCACGGTGACAGGATCTACCGCCTCTGGAAACACCATATATTTT
v_gene: TRBV4-2; abundance: -; d_gene: TRBD2; j_gene: TRBJ2-1; CDR3aa: CASSHRGKRLAGGLDNEQFF; CDR3nt: TGTGCCAGCAGCCACAGGGGCAAGCGGTTAGCGGGAGGGCTTGACAATGAGCAGTTCTTC
v_gene: TRBV19; abundance: -; d_gene: TRBD1; j_gene: TRBJ1-1; CDR3aa: CASRTGQGHEAFF; CDR3nt: TGTGCCAGTCGTACCGGACAGGGGCATGAAGCTTTCTTT
v_gene: TRBV7-3; abundance: -; d_gene: TRBD2; j_gene: TRBJ2-1; CDR3aa: CASSLGLAGDNEQFF; CDR3nt: TGTGCCAGCAGCCTCGGACTAGCGGGAGACAATGAGCAGTTCTTC
v_gene: TRBV30; abundance: -; d_gene: -; j_gene: TRBJ1-5; CDR3aa: CAWSTSSSQPQHF; CDR3nt: TGTGCCTGGAGTACGTCTTCGAGTCAGCCCCAGCATTTT
v_gene: TRBV6-5; abundance: -; d_gene: TRBD2; j_gene: TRBJ2-7; CDR3aa: CASSIGGRVIYEQYF; CDR3nt: TGTGCCAGCAGTATCGGCGGGAGAGTGATATACGAGCAGTACTTC
v_gene: TRBV30; abundance: -; d_gene: -; j_gene: TRBJ1-2; CDR3aa: CAWSVGFGFRQNYGYTF; CDR3nt: TGTGCCTGGAGTGTAGGTTTTGGTTTTAGACAGAACTATGGCTACACCTTC
v_gene: TRBV19; abundance: -; d_gene: -; j_gene: TRBJ1-3; CDR3aa: CASSTQTFSGNTIYF; CDR3nt: TGTGCCAGTAGTACGCAGACTTTCTCTGGAAACACCATATATTTT
v_gene: TRBV28; abundance: -; d_gene: TRBD1; j_gene: TRBJ1-2; CDR3aa: CASSVGGLGGYTF; CDR3nt: TGTGCCAGCAGTGTAGGGGGCTTGGGCGGCTACACCTTC
v_gene: TRBV12-3/TRBV12-4; abundance: -; d_gene: -; j_gene: TRBJ1-1; CDR3aa: CASSLLGTEAFF; CDR3nt: TGTGCCAGCAGTCTCCTAGGAACTGAAGCTTTCTTT
v_gene: TRBV7-3; abundance: once; d_gene: -; j_gene: TRBJ1-1; CDR3aa: CASSFVPGEIAFF; CDR3nt: TGTGCCAGCAGCTTTGTTCCGGGAGAGATTGCTTTCTTT
v_gene: TRBV14; abundance: -; d_gene: TRBD1; j_gene: TRBJ2-7; CDR3aa: CASSQDRRGNRGSYEQYF; CDR3nt: TGTGCCAGCAGCCAAGATAGGAGGGGAAACAGGGGGAGTTACGAGCAGTACTTC
v_gene: TRBV7-3; abundance: -; d_gene: TRBD2; j_gene: TRBJ2-3; CDR3aa: CASSSRTSEADTQYF; CDR3nt: TGTGCCAGCAGCTCTCGGACTAGCGAAGCCGATACGCAGTATTTT
v_gene: TRBV5-5; abundance: -; d_gene: TRBD2; j_gene: TRBJ2-3; CDR3aa: CASSLGGGLAGTDTQYF; CDR3nt: TGTGCCAGCAGCTTGGGCGGGGGGCTAGCGGGGACAGATACGCAGTATTTT
v_gene: TRBV6-1; abundance: -; d_gene: -; j_gene: TRBJ1-5; CDR3aa: CASSGAGGSLSNQPQHF; CDR3nt: TGTGCCAGCAGTGGGGCGGGGGGATCTCTGAGCAATCAGCCCCAGCATTTT
v_gene: TRBV4-2; abundance: -; d_gene: -; j_gene: TRBJ1-1; CDR3aa: CASSQGLAGPMNTEAFF; CDR3nt: TGTGCCAGCAGCCAAGGGTTGGCAGGGCCTATGAACACTGAAGCTTTCTTT
v_gene: TRBV3-1/TRBV3-2; abundance: -; d_gene: -; j_gene: TRBJ2-2; CDR3aa: CASSRGGRTGELFF; CDR3nt: TGTGCCAGCAGCCGGGGGGGCCGCACCGGGGAGCTGTTTTTT